Here is one T cell receptor beta chain with its context. Antigen unknown. The data originate from a study of T-cell memory formation after mild COVID-19. On the study more broadly: Across donors, TCR clusters were largely donor specific.

CDR3 size: 14 residues. TCRdb reprocessed the 5' RACE reads via MiXCR and lists one record per CDR3 protein. This table has 55,000 to 65,000 distinct CDR3 sequences, more than 8% appearing once. Regarding the study as a whole: Clones that contracted from day 15 to 85 were balanced CD4/CD8, while later expanders leaned CD4+.

The J gene is TRBJ1-6, the V gene TRBV21-1; TRBD1, the table's D call, lacks a check against the DNA. TRBV21-1 is termed a pseudogene. The TCR was taken from a man aged 18 to 29 who had mild COVID-19 (a few samples of this study predate the infection). Cell type and time point are not known. The sample taken for sequencing was PBMCs or a T cell subset sorted from them (not recorded which). In DNA, the CDR3 is TGTGCCAGCAGCAAAAACAGGGTCGATTCACCCCTCCACTTT. Its translation: CASSKNRVDSPLHF.